The 26 T cell receptor beta chains below were found in one sample sequenced in a study of identical twins. MiXCR was run by TCRdb on the 5' RACE reads, yielding one entry per CDR3 protein. This table has about 720,000 distinct CDR3 sequences, under 9% appearing once. These data were likewise used in another study, on yellow fever vaccine responses in identical twins.

The material sequenced was PBMCs. Source of these receptors: a woman between 18 and 30 years old in good health.

CDR3 nucleotides: TGCAGCGTTGATTTCGGATCGGACACTGAAGCTTTCTTT. Protein: CSVDFGSDTEAFF. The gene calls are TRBV29-1 and TRBJ1-1; D call uncertain. CDR1 is SQVTM, CDR2 ANQGSEA, per germline. Trimming shortened V by 3 bases and J by 3 bases, and 11 bases separated the two germline ends. CDR3 length: 13 amino acids. The variable domain in full, with the rest retrieved from reference TRBV29-1 and TRBJ1-1, is SAVISQKPSRDICQRGTSLTIQCQVDSQVTMMFWYRQQPGQSLTLIATANQGSEATYESGFVIDKFPISRPNLTFSTLTVSNMSPEDSSIYLCSVDFGSDTEAFFGQGTRLTVV.

This clonotype has ten or more counts. The chain couples TRBV7-2 to TRBJ2-3; a possible D gene is TRBD1 (6 bases). Germline V gene data show CDR1 as SGHTA and CDR2 as FQGNSA. V dropped 5 bases and J dropped 2 bases, with 20 bases sitting between them. This CDR3 comprises 17 residues. Written as DNA, the CDR3 is TGTGCCAGCAGCCAACTAATACAGGGACCCATCACAGATACGCAGTATTTT. It yields the protein CASSQLIQGPITDTQYF.

This clonotype was detected ten times or more. The V and J genes are TRBV5-6 and TRBJ2-1; D is possibly TRBD2 (5 bases). The CDR3 loop spans 14 amino acids. Germline V lookup: CDR1 SGHDT, CDR2 YYEEEE. Trimming shortened V by 4 bases and J by 6 bases, and 14 bases separated the two germline ends. CDR3 sequence: CASSPTPGINEQFF. The CDR3 DNA reads TGTGCCAGCAGCCCGACTCCGGGGATCAATGAGCAGTTCTTC. The full variable domain, rest sourced from reference TRBV5-6 and TRBJ2-1, is DAGVTQSPTHLIKTRGQQVTLRCSPKSGHDTVSWYQQALGQGPQFIFQYYEEEERQRGNFPDRFSGHQFPNYSSELNVNALLLGDSALYLCASSPTPGINEQFFGPGTRLTVL.

This clonotype was recorded many times. The chain joins TRBV29-1 to TRBJ2-1; TRBD2 matches at 8 bases. Germline V CDR1 and CDR2: SQVTM, ANQGSEA. The CDR3 is 12 residues long. Losses at the gene ends were 4 bases for V and 6 bases for J; bases not matched to a gene: 2. CDR3 in DNA: TGCAGCGTTGCGCGGGAGGCCAATGAGCAGTTCTTC. Translated, it gives CSVAREANEQFF.

This clonotype has only a few counts. This chain joins TRBV25-1 and TRBJ2-5; D is uncertain. The CDR3 has 13 residues. Germline values: CDR1 MGHDK, CDR2 SYGVNS. The V and J ends lost 3 bases and 4 bases respectively, with 9 bases between them. CDR3 in amino acids: CASSDQGLETQYF. The CDR3 DNA is TGTGCCAGCAGTGATCAAGGATTAGAGACCCAGTACTTC.

Ten or more counts support this clonotype. V is TRBV7-9 and J is TRBJ2-7, with D maybe TRBD1 (5 bases). Trimming left V 3 bases short and J 1 base short, with 16 bases between. The germline CDR1 and CDR2 sequences are SEHNR and FQNEAQ (reference sequence). This CDR3 spans 16 amino acids. CDR3 sequence: CASSLGSGGASYEQYF. The DNA for the CDR3 is TGTGCCAGCAGCTTGGGGTCGGGTGGGGCTTCCTACGAGCAGTACTTC.

About this clonotype itself: This may be a read error, as it is one base from a much larger clone. V gene TRBV12-3 or TRBV12-4 combines with J gene TRBJ2-1, with D perhaps matching TRBD2 (6 bases). The CDR3 contains 15 residues. V was shortened by 5 bases and J by 5 bases, with 16 bases between the two germline ends. CDR3 nucleotide sequence: TGTGCCAGCAGTGCCACTAGCCATGCCCACAATGAGCAGTTCTTC. Residues: CASSATSHAHNEQFF.

The chain recombines TRBV6-1 with TRBJ1-1; possibly TRBD1 for D (5 bases). Germline CDR1 MNHNS, CDR2 SASEGT. The V end lost 10 bases, the J end lost 0 bases, and 12 bases lay between the germline ends. This CDR3 is built from 13 residues. The CDR3 coding sequence is TGTGCCACGAGGGACCCAATGAACACTGAAGCTTTCTTT. Protein sequence: CATRDPMNTEAFF.

The chain is built from TRBV4-3 and TRBJ2-1; D remains ambiguous. The germline gives CDR1 LGHNA, CDR2 YSLEER. Trimming left V 0 bases short and J 0 bases short, with 9 bases between. The CDR3 contains 16 residues. CDR3 DNA: TGCGCCAGCAGCCAAGACGGGCCAAGCTCCTACAATGAGCAGTTCTTC. This codes for CASSQDGPSSYNEQFF.

The CDR3 loop reads CATSGGTNYGYTF. The CDR3 DNA reads TGTGCCACCAGTGGGGGAACTAACTATGGCTACACCTTC. The rearrangement uses TRBV24-1 and TRBJ1-2; D gene uncertain. Germline values: CDR1 KGHDR, CDR2 SFDVKD. The ends were cut back, 5 bases at V and 0 bases at J, with 6 bases in the middle. The CDR3 spans 13 residues.

The sample holds a few counts of this clonotype. The CDR3 coding sequence is TGTGCCACCAGTGATTCGGCAGAGAGGAACACTGAAGCTTTCTTT. As protein: CATSDSAERNTEAFF. The chain uses TRBV24-1 and TRBJ1-1; D is unresolved. The CDR3 consists of 15 residues. With 2 bases removed from V and 1 base from J, the gap between germline ends came to 10 bases. From germline, CDR1 is KGHDR and CDR2 SFDVKD.

The chain is built from TRBV20-1 and TRBJ2-3; D remains unclear. Per germline, CDR1 DFQATT and CDR2 SNEGSKA (reference sequence). Trimming removed 2 bases at V and 1 base at J, with 13 bases between. There are 15 residues in the CDR3. CDR3 in amino acids: CSARQPLWGTDTQYF. The CDR3 DNA is TGCAGTGCTAGACAGCCACTTTGGGGCACAGATACGCAGTATTTT.

Sample share makes this clonotype medium-sized. The rearrangement links TRBV7-8 to TRBJ2-1; 7 nucleotides agree with TRBD2. With 1 base clipped from V and 5 bases from J, the junction kept 2 bases outside the gene matches. The CDR3 is 14 residues long. Germline lookup yields CDR1 SGHVS and CDR2 FQNEAQ. The DNA of the CDR3 is TGTGCCAGCAGCTTAGTTCTAGCGGACAATGAGCAGTTCTTC. Protein sequence: CASSLVLADNEQFF.

This rearrangement joins TRBV20-1 to TRBJ2-7; D is uncertain. Trimming removed 4 bases at V and 4 bases at J, with 8 bases between. The germline CDR1 and CDR2 sequences are DFQATT and SNEGSKA (reference sequence). The CDR3 runs 11 residues. CDR3 residues: CSAKSYYEQYF. CDR3 nucleotides: TGCAGTGCTAAGAGTTATTACGAGCAGTACTTC.

This clonotype occurred many times. The rearrangement joins TRBV7-2 to TRBJ1-2; 8 positions match TRBD1. There are 13 residues in the CDR3. Per the germline V gene, CDR1 is SGHTA and CDR2 is FQGNSA. The J segment lost 5 bases and the V segment lost 5 bases, leaving 4 bases of the junction unmatched. This CDR3 is CASSADRGYGYTF. The CDR3 region has the DNA TGTGCCAGCAGCGCCGACAGGGGATATGGCTACACCTTC.

The chain carries TRBV5-1 and TRBJ1-2, with D tentatively TRBD1 (6 bases). Looked up from germline, CDR1 is SGHRS and CDR2 is YFSETQ. The CDR3 length is 15 residues. The V gene lost 2 bases and the J gene lost 4 bases, with 15 bases spanning the gap. The CDR3 protein is CASSLITGGSYGYTF. CDR3 bases: TGCGCCAGCAGCTTAATTACCGGGGGCAGCTATGGCTACACCTTC.

This clonotype was seen only a few times. The CDR3 is CASSQGSEARKETQYF. The CDR3 DNA sequence: TGCGCCAGCAGCCAAGGGTCAGAGGCCCGTAAAGAGACCCAGTACTTC. The chain employs TRBV4-1 and TRBJ2-5, with D unresolved. With 1 base removed from V and 3 bases from J, the gap between germline ends came to 15 bases. This CDR3 is 16 amino acids long. Per the germline V gene, CDR1 is MGHRA and CDR2 is YSYEKL.

In this sample, this clonotype turned up a few times. V is TRBV28 and J is TRBJ2-1, with TRBD2 identical over 8 bases. Per germline, CDR1 MDHEN and CDR2 SYDVKM. The V gene end was trimmed by 7 bases and the J gene end by 5 bases; junction bases not matched to a gene: 10. The CDR3 spans 15 residues. The CDR3 here is CASNPWREVNNEQFF. CDR3 nucleotides: TGTGCCAGCAACCCCTGGCGGGAGGTTAACAATGAGCAGTTCTTC.

The rearrangement joins TRBV5-1 to TRBJ2-7, with D possibly being TRBD2 (6 bases). The V end was cut by 3 bases, the J end by 5 bases, with 24 bases between. Looked up from germline, CDR1 is SGHRS and CDR2 is YFSETQ. The CDR3 is 17 residues long. CDR3 protein: CASSWAPGEVGFDEQYF. In DNA, the CDR3 is TGCGCCAGCAGCTGGGCCCCCGGGGAGGTGGGATTTGACGAGCAGTACTTC.

The rearrangement joins TRBV4-1 to TRBJ2-3; TRBD2 matches 8 bases. V shed 4 bases and J 0 bases; nucleotides not matched to a gene: 6. The CDR3 covers 16 residues. CDR1 and CDR2 from the germline V gene are MGHRA and YSYEKL. CDR3 residues: CASSLQLAVSTDTQYF. In nucleotides, the CDR3 is TGCGCCAGCAGCCTCCAACTAGCGGTTAGCACAGATACGCAGTATTTT.

This clonotype was seen at least ten times. The chain couples TRBV10-3 to TRBJ2-2; TRBD1 aligns across 8 bases. The CDR3 is 14 amino acids. CDR1 is ENHRY and CDR2 is SYGVKD in the germline V gene. J was trimmed by 5 bases and V by 11 bases; bases with no gene match: 10. The CDR3 nucleotides are TGTGCCGCACAGACAGGGGTTGGGACCGGGGAGCTGTTTTTT. It yields the protein CAAQTGVGTGELFF.

The rearrangement links TRBV18 to TRBJ2-5; D may match TRBD1 or TRBD2 (5 bases each). The CDR3 consists of 16 residues. The V end was cut by 0 bases, the J end by 5 bases, with 16 bases between. Germline loops: CDR1 KGHSH, CDR2 LQKENI. The CDR3 nucleotides read TGTGCCAGCTCACCACCCCCGGGACCCACCAGGGAGACCCAGTACTTC. Translating gives CASSPPPGPTRETQYF.

The chain recombines TRBV7-6 with TRBJ2-3; 10 nucleotides line up with TRBD2. This CDR3 has 15 residues. V shed 6 bases and J 2 bases; nucleotides not matched to a gene: 5. CDR1 is SGHVS, CDR2 FNYEAQ, per germline. CDR3 region: CASSTSGKHTDTQYF. In nucleotides, the CDR3 is TGTGCCAGCAGTACTAGCGGGAAACACACAGATACGCAGTATTTT.

The J gene is TRBJ1-1, the V gene TRBV6-2 or TRBV6-3, with D perhaps matching TRBD1 (5 bases). The germline V gene has CDR1 MNHEY and CDR2 SVGEGT. The V end lost 5 bases, the J end lost 6 bases, and 10 bases lay between the germline ends. This CDR3 region has 12 residues. CDR3 amino acids: CASSETGAEAFF. DNA for the CDR3: TGTGCCAGCAGTGAGACGGGGGCTGAAGCTTTCTTT.

At least ten counts were recorded for this clonotype. The chain recombines TRBV7-9 with TRBJ2-3; 10 positions match TRBD2. The CDR3 has 15 residues. Germline CDR1 SEHNR, CDR2 FQNEAQ (reference sequence). The V segment lost 2 bases and the J segment 1 base; nucleotides outside the gene matches: 0. The CDR3 coding sequence is TGTGCCAGCAGCTTAAGCGGGAGGGGCACAGATACGCAGTATTTT. It encodes CASSLSGRGTDTQYF.

The V and J genes are TRBV28 and TRBJ2-5; 8 nucleotides align to TRBD1. Germline CDR1 is MDHEN and CDR2 is SYDVKM. The CDR3 contains 13 residues. After removal of 10 bases from V and 2 bases from J, the junction contained 6 bases not matched to a gene. The CDR3 protein is CATTGQEQETQYF. DNA for the CDR3: TGTGCCACTACGGGACAGGAACAAGAGACCCAGTACTTC.